The rows below give T cell receptor beta chains drawn from one sample of a study of T cell changes during pregnancy in multiple sclerosis. The table came from immunoSEQ multiplex PCR; TCRdb's copy has only in-frame clones and leaves some out. The sample includes some 27,000 clones, around 90% seen only once; the top ten take 8%. Sequenced here: CD8+ T cells from peripheral blood mononuclear cells, sampled before pregnancy. All receptors come from a female donor with multiple sclerosis, enrolled in a pregnancy study. Each CDR3 is given with its conserved first and last residue. D genes are given only for firm matches. Rows give clone size only sometimes, using once, few, many, or a class for an expanded clone.

D,J,V,size,CDR3,DNA
-,TRBJ1-5,TRBV4-3,-,CASSQDDSPASNQPQHF,TGCGCCAGCAGCCAAGATGACAGCCCGGCTAGCAATCAGCCCCAGCATTTT
-,TRBJ1-2,TRBV15,-,CATSREHGVLNYGYTF,TGTGCCACCAGCAGAGAACACGGGGTGCTGAACTATGGCTACACCTTC
TRBD1,TRBJ2-7,TRBV28,-,CASSFLGTGVYEQYF,TGTGCCAGCAGTTTTTTGGGGACAGGGGTATACGAGCAGTACTTC
TRBD2,TRBJ2-1,TRBV5-1,once,CASSLVAGGLNEQFF,TGCGCCAGCAGCTTGGTAGCGGGGGGGCTCAATGAGCAGTTCTTC
-,TRBJ2-3,TRBV5-6,-,CASSFFTRGTDTQYF,TGTGCCAGCAGCTTTTTTACCCGCGGGACAGATACGCAGTATTTT
-,TRBJ1-1,TRBV6-1,few,CASSDSPDSGDTEAFF,TGTGCCAGCAGTGATTCCCCGGACAGCGGGGACACTGAAGCTTTCTTT
-,TRBJ2-5,TRBV6-1,few,CASSDTGEVETQYF,TGTGCCAGCAGTGATACAGGGGAGGTAGAGACCCAGTACTTC
TRBD1,TRBJ2-7,TRBV2,-,CASSPPGTGRTRQYF,TGTGCCAGCAGTCCACCAGGGACAGGCAGAACACGGCAGTACTTC
-,TRBJ2-1,TRBV27,-,CASSLSGPTVADEQFF,TGTGCCAGCAGTTTATCGGGGCCTACTGTCGCGGATGAGCAGTTCTTC
-,TRBJ1-4,TRBV6-6,-,CASSYSGADPNEKLFF,TGTGCCAGCAGTTACTCGGGGGCAGACCCTAATGAAAAACTGTTTTTT
TRBD2,TRBJ2-5,TRBV7-9,-,CASSLFGGGYQETQYF,TGTGCCAGCAGCTTGTTCGGGGGGGGCTACCAAGAGACCCAGTACTTC
-,TRBJ1-2,TRBV5-5,-,CASRGILRSGYGYTF,TGTGCCAGCAGGGGGATTTTAAGGAGCGGCTATGGCTACACCTTC
-,TRBJ1-6,TRBV4-1,-,CASSQPGGATNSPLHF,TGCGCCAGCAGCCAACCTGGGGGGGCCACTAATTCACCCCTCCACTTT
-,TRBJ1-2,TRBV30,-,CAWATGDSGGYTF,TGTGCCTGGGCAACGGGGGATAGCGGGGGCTACACCTTC
TRBD2,TRBJ2-7,TRBV6-1,-,CASSEVGGGYEQYF,TGTGCCAGCAGTGAAGTTGGCGGGGGCTACGAGCAGTACTTC
TRBD1,TRBJ1-1,TRBV13,-,CASSSARDRGLITEAFF,TGTGCCAGCAGTTCAGCCCGGGACAGGGGCCTGATCACTGAAGCTTTCTTT
TRBD1,TRBJ2-2,TRBV10-1,-,CASSPTEGAIGELFF,TGCGCCAGCAGCCCGACCGAGGGGGCCATCGGGGAGCTGTTTTTT
-,TRBJ1-5,TRBV21-1,-,CARFGTESNQPQHF,TGTGCCCGATTCGGGACTGAGAGCAATCAGCCCCAGCATTTT
TRBD2,TRBJ2-3,TRBV4-2,few,CASSQQAGEGADTQYF,TGTGCCAGCAGCCAACAAGCGGGGGAAGGGGCAGATACGCAGTATTTT
-,TRBJ2-1,TRBV28,-,CASSLTGFGYEQFF,TGTGCCAGCAGCCTGACAGGTTTCGGGTATGAGCAGTTCTTC
TRBD2,TRBJ2-1,TRBV10-3,once,CAIRTSGGAYEQFF,TGTGCCATCCGGACTAGCGGGGGGGCCTATGAGCAGTTCTTC
TRBD1,TRBJ1-1,TRBV5-6,-,CASRQGYTEAFF,TGTGCCAGCCGACAGGGTTATACTGAAGCTTTCTTT
-,TRBJ2-6,TRBV13,-,CASSLGGGGANVLTF,TGTGCCAGCAGCTTAGGGGGAGGAGGGGCCAACGTCCTGACTTTC
-,TRBJ1-5,TRBV28,-,CASSLAGSNQPQHF,TGTGCCAGCAGTTTAGCAGGGTCCAATCAGCCCCAGCATTTT
TRBD2,TRBJ2-3,TRBV19,-,CASSRKGTSGGAWYRTDTQYF,TGTGCCAGTAGCCGAAAGGGGACTAGCGGGGGGGCCTGGTATCGCACAGATACGCAGTATTTT
TRBD1,TRBJ1-5,TRBV4-1,-,CASSRDRYNQPQHF,TGCGCCAGTTCCCGGGACAGATACAATCAGCCCCAGCATTTT
-,TRBJ2-3,TRBV9,once,CASSVPKGGLPTDTQYF,TGTGCCAGCAGCGTCCCCAAAGGGGGACTACCCACAGATACGCAGTATTTT
-,TRBJ1-2,TRBV27,-,CASSLSAHYQIQHF,TGTGCCAGCAGTTTATCGGCCCACTACCAAATTCAACACTTC
-,TRBJ2-1,TRBV6-6,-,CASSYRTPTGNEQFF,TGTGCCAGCAGTTATCGGACTCCGACGGGTAATGAGCAGTTCTTC
TRBD2,TRBJ2-7,TRBV6-1,-,CASSDPPSGGIYEQYF,TGTGCCAGCAGTGACCCCCCTAGCGGGGGGATCTACGAGCAGTACTTC
TRBD1,TRBJ2-7,TRBV4-1,-,CASRPTGTGVGEQYF,TGCGCCAGCCGACCCACCGGGACAGGGGTCGGCGAGCAGTACTTC
TRBD2,TRBJ2-1,TRBV6-1,-,CASTQGLDYNEQFF,TGTGCCAGCACCCAAGGACTAGACTACAATGAGCAGTTCTTC
-,TRBJ2-7,TRBV30,-,CAWISTDSSYEQYF,TGTGCCTGGATATCAACGGATAGCTCCTACGAGCAGTACTTC
-,TRBJ1-1,TRBV10-3,-,CAIRGGGSTEAFF,TGTGCCATCCGGGGTGGAGGTTCGACTGAAGCTTTCTTT
TRBD1,TRBJ1-1,TRBV5-5,-,CASSRARVQGDTEAFF,TGTGCCAGCAGCCGAGCTCGGGTACAGGGGGACACTGAAGCTTTCTTT
-,TRBJ1-2,TRBV2,-,CASSEAWGLRVGYTF,TGTGCCAGCAGTGAAGCTTGGGGGCTTAGAGTCGGCTACACCTTC
-,TRBJ2-2,TRBV14,once,CASSQIFGGELFF,TGTGCCAGCAGCCAAATATTCGGCGGGGAGCTGTTTTTT
TRBD1,TRBJ2-3,TRBV12-5,-,CASGQQGSLTDTQYF,TGTGCTAGTGGCCAACAGGGGTCCCTCACAGATACGCAGTATTTT
-,TRBJ1-5,TRBV18,once,CASSPYQGSNQPQHF,TGTGCCAGCTCACCATATCAGGGGAGCAATCAGCCCCAGCATTTT
-,TRBJ2-1,TRBV6-4,few,CASSDSRQDGSNEQFF,TGTGCCAGCAGTGACTCGAGACAGGATGGGTCCAATGAGCAGTTCTTC
-,TRBJ2-3,TRBV2,-,CASSILGISVADTQYF,TGTGCCAGCAGTATTCTCGGTATTTCGGTCGCAGATACGCAGTATTTT
-,TRBJ1-1,TRBV2,-,CASNPGLRNTEAFF,TGTGCCAGCAACCCGGGATTGAGGAACACTGAAGCTTTCTTT
TRBD1,TRBJ2-3,TRBV4-3,-,CASSQDMTGATDTQYF,TGCGCCAGCAGCCAAGATATGACAGGGGCTACAGATACGCAGTATTTT
TRBD1,TRBJ2-1,TRBV6-6,-,CASRGPETGPDEQFF,TGTGCCAGCAGGGGCCCCGAGACAGGGCCGGATGAGCAGTTCTTC
-,TRBJ2-3,TRBV5-1,-,CASSPGDTQYF,TGCGCCAGCAGCCCGGGGGATACGCAGTATTTT
TRBD2,TRBJ2-1,TRBV19,-,CATRGGEQFF,TGTGCCACTCGGGGGGGTGAGCAGTTCTTC
TRBD1,TRBJ1-4,TRBV15,-,CATSRDRGSGEKLFF,TGTGCCACCAGCAGAGACAGGGGGTCGGGAGAAAAACTGTTTTTT
-,TRBJ1-3,TRBV6-1,-,CASSEARWTVSGNTIYF,TGTGCCAGCAGTGAAGCGAGGTGGACAGTCTCTGGAAACACCATATATTTT
-,TRBJ1-2,TRBV14,-,CASSQAGIHGYTF,TGTGCCAGCAGCCAAGCAGGGATCCATGGCTACACCTTC
-,TRBJ1-1,TRBV9,-,CASSVAGRANTEAFF,TGTGCCAGCAGCGTAGCTGGCAGGGCGAACACTGAAGCTTTCTTT
-,TRBJ2-2,TRBV4-1,-,CASSRLNPYRVTGELFF,TGCGCCAGCAGCCGCCTAAACCCGTACAGGGTCACCGGGGAGCTGTTTTTT